The present entry profiles one T cell receptor (beta chain) with its context. Under the authors' procedure: Estimation of nucleated cell counts was performed using reference gene primer amplification. Sequencing was performed with immunoSEQ multiplex PCR; in TCRdb, only in-frame clones are kept and a portion is missing. That table is the source of V, J and clone size, and D and trimming were worked out from the DNA. The sample consists of approximately 210,000 clones, approximately 90% of them appearing once. Trimming removed 2 bases from V and 4 bases from J, with 19 bases in between. Per the germline V gene, CDR1 is SGHNT and CDR2 is YYREEE (reference sequence). The CDR3 is 17 amino acids. The data were obtained in a study of blood T cell repertoires in COVID-19. Background on the study: Italy, Spain and the United States were the sources of the convalescent and acute COVID-19 samples. Sample material is recorded as cDNA or gDNA derived from T cells, B-cell-depleted T cells, or PBMCs.

The sequenced sample was peripheral blood. This receptor was identified in a man aged 40-50 years with acute or convalescent COVID-19. The chain is built from TRBV5-4 and TRBJ2-1; D unresolved. The CDR3 is CASSFVGPLEIYNEQFF. In DNA form, the CDR3 reads TGTGCCAGCAGCTTTGTTGGTCCCCTCGAGATATACAATGAGCAGTTCTTC.